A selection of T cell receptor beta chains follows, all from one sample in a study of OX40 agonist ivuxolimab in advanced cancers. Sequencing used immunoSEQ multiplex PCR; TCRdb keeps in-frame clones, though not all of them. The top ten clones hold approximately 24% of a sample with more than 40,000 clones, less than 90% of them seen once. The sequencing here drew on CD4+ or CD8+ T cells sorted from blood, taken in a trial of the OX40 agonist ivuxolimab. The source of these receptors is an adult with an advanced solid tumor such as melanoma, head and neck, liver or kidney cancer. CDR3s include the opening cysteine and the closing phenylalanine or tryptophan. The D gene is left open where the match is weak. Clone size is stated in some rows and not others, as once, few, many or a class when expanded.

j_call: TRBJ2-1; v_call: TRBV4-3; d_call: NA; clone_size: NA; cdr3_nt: TGCGCCAGCAGCCAAAGGGCCGGGGGTAACAATGAGCAGTTCTTC; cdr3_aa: CASSQRAGGNNEQFF
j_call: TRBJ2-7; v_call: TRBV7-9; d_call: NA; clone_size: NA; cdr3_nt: TGTGCCAGCAGCCCCCCCCAGGGGCTCTACGAGCAGTACTTC; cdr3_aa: CASSPPQGLYEQYF
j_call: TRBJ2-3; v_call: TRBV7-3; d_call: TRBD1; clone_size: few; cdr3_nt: TGTGCCAGCAGCTCGACAGGGACAGATACGCAGTATTTT; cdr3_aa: CASSSTGTDTQYF
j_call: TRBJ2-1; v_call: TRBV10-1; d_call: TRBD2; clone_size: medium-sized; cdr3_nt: TGCGCCAGCAGTCTCAGCGGGACCTACAATGAGCAGTTCTTC; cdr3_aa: CASSLSGTYNEQFF
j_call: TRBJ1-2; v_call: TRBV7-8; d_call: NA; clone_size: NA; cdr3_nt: TGTGCCAGCAGCTTAGCTGTGTGGGACCCAAATGGCTACACCTTC; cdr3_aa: CASSLAVWDPNGYTF
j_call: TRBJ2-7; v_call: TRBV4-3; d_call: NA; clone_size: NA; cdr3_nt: TGCGCCAGCAGCCATTCCTGGGGGGGGGCGTTTATAGAGCAGTACTTC; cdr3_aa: CASSHSWGGAFIEQYF
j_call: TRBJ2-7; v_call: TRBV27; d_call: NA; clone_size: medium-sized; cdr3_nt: TGTGCCAGCAGTTTAGCGGGCAGGGCGAGGGAGCAGTACTTC; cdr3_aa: CASSLAGRAREQYF
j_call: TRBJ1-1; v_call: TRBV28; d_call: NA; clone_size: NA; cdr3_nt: TGTGCCACAGAGGCGGACGGTGAAGCTTTCTTT; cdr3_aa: CATEADGEAFF
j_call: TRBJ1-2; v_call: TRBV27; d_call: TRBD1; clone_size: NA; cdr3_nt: TGTGCCAGCAGTTGGGGGACAGGGAGTGGCTACACCTTC; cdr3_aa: CASSWGTGSGYTF
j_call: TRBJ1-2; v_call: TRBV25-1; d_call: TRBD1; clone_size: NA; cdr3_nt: TGTGCCAGCAGTGAATATGCAGGGGGCAACTATGGCTACACCTTC; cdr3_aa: CASSEYAGGNYGYTF
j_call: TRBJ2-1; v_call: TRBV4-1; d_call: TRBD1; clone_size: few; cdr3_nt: TGCGCCAGCAGCCATCCCTCCTCCGGGACAGGGAAGACTAGCCACTACAATGAGCAGTTCTTC; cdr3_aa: CASSHPSSGTGKTSHYNEQFF
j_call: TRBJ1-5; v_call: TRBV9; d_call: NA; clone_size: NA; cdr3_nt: TGTGCCAGCAGCGTAGAGGGACTTTCATCTAGCAATCAGCCCCAGCATTTT; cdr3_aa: CASSVEGLSSSNQPQHF
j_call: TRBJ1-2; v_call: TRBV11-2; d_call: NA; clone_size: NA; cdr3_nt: TGTGCCAGCAGCTCCCCCTTCGACGGAGCCGTTGGCTACACCTTC; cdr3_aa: CASSSPFDGAVGYTF
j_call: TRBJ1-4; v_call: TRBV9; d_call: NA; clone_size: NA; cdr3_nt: TGTGCCAGCAGCGAGGGGGGGCGGATGGATGGAAAACTGTTTTTT; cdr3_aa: CASSEGGRMDGKLFF
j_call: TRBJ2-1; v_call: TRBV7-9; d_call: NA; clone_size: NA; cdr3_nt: TGTGCCAGCAGCTTAGCGCTCGGACGGCCGGGCGAGCAGTTCTTC; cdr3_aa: CASSLALGRPGEQFF
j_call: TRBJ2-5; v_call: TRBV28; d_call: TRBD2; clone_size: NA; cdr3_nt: TGTGCCAGCAGTTTAGCTGGCGGGGGGGTCCAAGAGACCCAGTACTTC; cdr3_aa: CASSLAGGGVQETQYF
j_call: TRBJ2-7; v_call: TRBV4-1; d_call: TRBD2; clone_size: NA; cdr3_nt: TGCGCCAGCAGCCCCCAGCGGGGGAGCGGCTACGAGCAGTACTTC; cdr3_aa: CASSPQRGSGYEQYF
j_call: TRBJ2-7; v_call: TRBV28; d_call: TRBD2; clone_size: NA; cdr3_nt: TGTGCCAGCACCACGCTGCTAGCGGGGGGTACAACCTACGAGCAGTACTTC; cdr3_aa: CASTTLLAGGTTYEQYF
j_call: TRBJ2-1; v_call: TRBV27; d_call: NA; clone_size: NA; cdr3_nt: TGTGCCAGCAACCGGGACCCCTTGGGGAATGAGCAGTTCTTC; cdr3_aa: CASNRDPLGNEQFF
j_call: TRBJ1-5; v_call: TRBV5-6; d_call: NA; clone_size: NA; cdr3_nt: TGTGCCAGCAGCTTGACAGGTTCAAGGCAGCCCCAGCATTTT; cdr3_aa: CASSLTGSRQPQHF
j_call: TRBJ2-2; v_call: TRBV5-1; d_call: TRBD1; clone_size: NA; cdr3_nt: TGCGCCAGCAGCCGAGGGACAGGGGGAACCGGGGAGCTGTTTTTT; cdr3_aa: CASSRGTGGTGELFF
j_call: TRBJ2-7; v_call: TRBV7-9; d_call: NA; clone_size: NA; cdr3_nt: TGTGCCAGCAGCTTAACAGTTTCTTCCTACGAGCAGTACTTC; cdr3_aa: CASSLTVSSYEQYF
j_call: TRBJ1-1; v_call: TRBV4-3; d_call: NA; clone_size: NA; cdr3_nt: TGCGCCAGCAGCCAAGTGTCGTTAGGGACCGAAGCTTTCTTT; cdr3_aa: CASSQVSLGTEAFF
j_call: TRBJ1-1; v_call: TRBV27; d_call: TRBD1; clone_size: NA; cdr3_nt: TGTGCCAGCAGTCTGCCGGGACAGGGGCACACTGAAGCTTTCTTT; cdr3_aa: CASSLPGQGHTEAFF
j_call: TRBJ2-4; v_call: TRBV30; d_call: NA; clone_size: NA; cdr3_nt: TGTGCCTGGAGTCCGGTCGGGAACATTCAGTACTTC; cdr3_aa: CAWSPVGNIQYF
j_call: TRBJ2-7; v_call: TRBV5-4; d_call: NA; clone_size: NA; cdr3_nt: TGTGCCAGCAGCTTGGACGGCAGGGAGTACGAGCAGTACTTC; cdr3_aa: CASSLDGREYEQYF
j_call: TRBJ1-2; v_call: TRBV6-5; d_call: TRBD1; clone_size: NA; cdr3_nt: TGTGCCAGCACCCTCCAGGGGGGTTTCGATGGCTACACCTTC; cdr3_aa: CASTLQGGFDGYTF
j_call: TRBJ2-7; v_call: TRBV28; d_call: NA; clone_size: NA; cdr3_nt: TGTGCCAGCAGATTGCCGGGGCAGCTCGAGCAGTACTTC; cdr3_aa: CASRLPGQLEQYF
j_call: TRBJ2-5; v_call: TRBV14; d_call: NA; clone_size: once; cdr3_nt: TGTGCCAGCAGCCAAGGGGCGGTTATGGGGGAGACCCAGTACTTC; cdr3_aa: CASSQGAVMGETQYF
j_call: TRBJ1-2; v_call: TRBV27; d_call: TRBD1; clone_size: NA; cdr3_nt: TGTGCCAGCAGTTTATCCGGTCCGACAGGGGGGGATGGCTACACCTTC; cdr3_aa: CASSLSGPTGGDGYTF
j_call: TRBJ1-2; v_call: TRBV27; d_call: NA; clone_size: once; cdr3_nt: TGTGCCAGCAGTTTGGCAGGGAACTATGGCTACACCTTC; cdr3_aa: CASSLAGNYGYTF
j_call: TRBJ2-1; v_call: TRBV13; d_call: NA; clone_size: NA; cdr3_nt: TGTGCCAGCAGCTCACAAACGAGGGGACATCTCTACAATGAGCAGTTCTTC; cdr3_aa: CASSSQTRGHLYNEQFF
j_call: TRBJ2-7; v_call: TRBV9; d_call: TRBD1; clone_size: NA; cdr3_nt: TGTGCCAGCAGCCACAGGACAGGCAGCTACGAGCAGTACTTC; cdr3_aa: CASSHRTGSYEQYF
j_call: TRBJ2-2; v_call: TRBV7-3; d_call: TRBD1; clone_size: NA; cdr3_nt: TGTGCCAGCAGCTCTTCCGGGACAGGGTGGAACACCGGGGAGCTGTTTTTT; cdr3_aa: CASSSSGTGWNTGELFF
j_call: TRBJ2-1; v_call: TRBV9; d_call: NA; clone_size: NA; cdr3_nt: TGTGCCAGCAGCGTACTCTCGCACGAGCAGTTCTTC; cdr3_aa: CASSVLSHEQFF
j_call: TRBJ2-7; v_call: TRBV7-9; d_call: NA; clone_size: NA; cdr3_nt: TGTGCCAGCAGCTCCGACCCGACCCACGAGCAGTACTTC; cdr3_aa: CASSSDPTHEQYF
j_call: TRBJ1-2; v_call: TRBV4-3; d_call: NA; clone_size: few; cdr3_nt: TGCGCCAGCAGCCAAGCGAAGGGGATGTCCTATGGCTACACCTTC; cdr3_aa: CASSQAKGMSYGYTF
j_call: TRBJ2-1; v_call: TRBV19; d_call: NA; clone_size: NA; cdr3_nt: TGTGCCAGTAGTATCACGACCCGGGACTTATTATACAATGAGCAGTTCTTC; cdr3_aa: CASSITTRDLLYNEQFF
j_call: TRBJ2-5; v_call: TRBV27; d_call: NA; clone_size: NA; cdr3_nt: TGTGCCAGCAGCTTATCGTCAGTAAGAGAGACCCAGTACTTC; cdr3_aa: CASSLSSVRETQYF
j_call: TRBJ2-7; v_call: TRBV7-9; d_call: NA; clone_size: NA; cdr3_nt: TGTGCCAGCAGTCGGACAGACCGCTCCTACGAGCAGTACTTC; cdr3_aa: CASSRTDRSYEQYF
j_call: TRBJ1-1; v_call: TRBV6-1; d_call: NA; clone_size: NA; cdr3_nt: TGTGCCAGCAGAATCTTCCCTGAAGCTTTCTTT; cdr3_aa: CASRIFPEAFF
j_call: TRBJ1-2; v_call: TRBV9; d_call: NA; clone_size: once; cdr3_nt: TGTGCCAGCTCGGCGGTCTATGGCTACACCTTC; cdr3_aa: CASSAVYGYTF
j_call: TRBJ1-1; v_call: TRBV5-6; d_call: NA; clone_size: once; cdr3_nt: TGTGCCAGCAGCTATCTCCGAACCAACACTGAAGCTTTCTTT; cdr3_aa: CASSYLRTNTEAFF
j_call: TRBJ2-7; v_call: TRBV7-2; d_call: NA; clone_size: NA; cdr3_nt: TGTGCCAGCAGCTTAGCCCCAATGGGTTCCTACGAGCAGTACTTC; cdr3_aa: CASSLAPMGSYEQYF